The table lists the clone carrying this T cell receptor (beta chain) with a count of one. Its antigen is not identified. Every TCR beta cDNA library bore unique molecular identifiers. TCRdb re-called the PCR reads through MiXCR, storing one row per CDR3 protein. The sample has over 150,000 distinct CDR3 sequences; around 28% are singletons. The data are from a study of post-analysis software for immune sequencing data. Study-level background: The disease courses covered relapsing-remitting, secondary progressive and progressive-relapsing multiple sclerosis.

Trimming removed 7 bases from V and 6 bases from J; junction bases left unmatched: 6. The CDR3 length is 14 residues. The V gene's germline CDR1 is LNHDA and CDR2 SQIVND (reference sequence). Whole-study findings and limits: Patients used about 5 TRBV segments, including TRBV5-6, TRBV5-1 and TRBV20-1, more often than controls. By F measure, strong co-clustering occurred among samples prepared in the same batch.

The sample comprised blood. The chain carries TRBV19 and TRBJ2-1, with 10 bases identical to TRBD2. The receptor was derived from a girl aged 5-17 years with multiple sclerosis. The CDR3 here is CASNQLAGTNEQFF. As DNA, the CDR3 is TGTGCCAGTAATCAACTAGCGGGGACCAATGAGCAGTTCTTC.